This entry lists 29 T cell receptor beta chains sequenced from one sample in a study of shared clonotypes between healthy human individuals. As defined, naive CD8 cells were CD45RO-negative and positively selected for CCR7, with terminally differentiated effector memory CD45RA+ cells excluded. The method was immunoSEQ multiplex PCR; TCRdb's version includes in-frame clones alone and lacks a portion of them. The table shows about 580,000 clones, with roughly 98% occurring only once. The sample consisted of naive CD8+ T cells sorted from blood. These receptors were taken from a young man in good health.

The chain's CDR3 is CASGLNYEQYF. CDR3 coding DNA: TGTGCATCGGGGCTAAACTACGAGCAGTACTTC. The V gene is TRBV10-3, the J gene TRBJ2-7; either TRBD1 or TRBD2 may supply D (5 bases each). This CDR3 is 11 amino acids long. CDR1 is ENHRY, CDR2 SYGVKD, per germline.

The V call is TRBV7-9, the J call TRBJ2-1, with D possibly matching TRBD1 (6 bases). V lost 2 bases and J lost 5, with 10 bases in between. The CDR3 has 14 residues. Germline lookup yields CDR1 SEHNR and CDR2 FQNEAQ (reference sequence). Written as DNA, the CDR3 is TGTGCCAGCAGCTTAAGGACAGAAAACAATGAGCAGTTCTTC. Its translation is CASSLRTENNEQFF.

The V and J genes are TRBV7-9 and TRBJ2-3; 12 bases line up with TRBD2. Germline CDR1 reads SEHNR; CDR2 reads FQNEAQ (reference sequence). The CDR3 is 18 residues long. V shed 5 bases and J 8 bases; nucleotides not matched to a gene: 17. For the CDR3, the DNA is TGTGCCAGCAGCCCAATAATGACTAGCGGGAGTTCTCTGGGTACGCAGTATTTT. It yields the protein CASSPIMTSGSSLGTQYF.

The sample holds one count of this clone. The V and J genes are TRBV7-9 and TRBJ2-1; 11 nucleotides align to TRBD2. Germline V lookup: CDR1 SEHNR, CDR2 FQNEAQ (reference sequence). The CDR3 contains 18 residues. V was pared by 5 bases and J by 8 bases, with 17 bases of the junction left unmatched. The CDR3 DNA reads TGTGCCAGCAGCCAGGAGGGCCGACTAGCGGGATTGAAGGATGAGCAGTTCTTC. Translated: CASSQEGRLAGLKDEQFF.

V is TRBV4-2 and J is TRBJ1-1; D gene unclear. V was cut by 5 bases and J by 3 bases, with 10 bases left in between. This CDR3 region has 13 residues. The germline gives CDR1 LGHNA, CDR2 YNFKEQ. CDR3 loop: CASSEAGDTEAFF. CDR3 DNA: TGTGCCAGCAGCGAGGCCGGTGACACTGAAGCTTTCTTT.

V gene TRBV4-1 combines with J gene TRBJ2-3; no reliable D call. Trimming pared 5 bases from V and 0 bases from J, leaving 12 bases between. This CDR3 has 15 residues. CDR1 and CDR2 (germline): MGHRA, YSYEKL. The CDR3 sequence: CASSSSLDSTDTQYF. The CDR3 DNA sequence: TGCGCCAGCAGCTCCTCCCTCGACAGCACAGATACGCAGTATTTT.

As DNA, the CDR3 is TGTGCCAGTAGCTTCGGACAGGGAGGAGGCCCCTACGAGCAGTACTTC. Residues: CASSFGQGGGPYEQYF. The J gene is TRBJ2-7, the V gene TRBV19, with 8 bases identical to TRBD1. CDR1 is LNHDA, CDR2 SQIVND, per germline (reference sequence). After removal of 6 bases from V and 2 bases from J, the junction contained 12 bases not matched to a gene. The CDR3 loop spans 16 amino acids.

This clone has a single count. The J gene is TRBJ2-2, the V gene TRBV5-6; D might be TRBD1 (6 bases). The CDR3 is 17 amino acids. Trimming cost V 0 bases and J 3 bases, with 15 bases left between them. Germline-derived CDR1 and CDR2 are SGHDT and YYEEEE. CDR3 bases: TGTGCCAGCAGCTTGGAGGGTACAGGGTTGTACACCGGGGAGCTGTTTTTT. Protein sequence: CASSLEGTGLYTGELFF. The complete variable domain, with remaining parts taken from reference TRBV5-6 and TRBJ2-2, reads DAGVTQSPTHLIKTRGQQVTLRCSPKSGHDTVSWYQQALGQGPQFIFQYYEEEERQRGNFPDRFSGHQFPNYSSELNVNALLLGDSALYLCASSLEGTGLYTGELFFGEGSRLTVL.

J is TRBJ2-5 and V is TRBV25-1; unclear D gene. V lost 7 bases, J lost 7 bases, and 7 bases lay in between. Germline-derived CDR1 and CDR2 are MGHDK and SYGVNS. CDR3 size: 10 residues. CDR3 sequence reads: CASMLGTQYF. The CDR3 region has the DNA TGTGCCAGCATGCTCGGGACCCAGTACTTC. Complete variable domain (other parts from reference TRBV25-1 and TRBJ2-5): EADIYQTPRYLVIGTGKKITLECSQTMGHDKMYWYQQDPGMELHLIHYSYGVNSTEKGDLSSESTVSRIRTEHFPLTLESARPSHTSQYLCASMLGTQYFGPGTRLLVL.

As concerns this clone: This CDR3 is also generated by other DNA sequences in the sample. V usage is TRBV28 and J usage is TRBJ1-5, with D perhaps matching TRBD1 (5 bases). The germline V and J ends were trimmed by 5 bases and 4 bases, with 9 bases remaining between them. Germline V gene lookup returns CDR1 MDHEN and CDR2 SYDVKM. The CDR3 spans 13 residues. Here the CDR3 reads CASSLDSNQPQHF. The CDR3 nucleotides are TGTGCCAGCAGTCTTGACAGTAATCAGCCCCAGCATTTT.

The chain has TRBV27 and TRBJ2-7; the match to TRBD1 covers 9 bases. V lost 8 bases, J lost 6 bases, and 14 bases stayed unmatched. Germline V gives CDR1 MNHEY, CDR2 SMNVEV (reference sequence). The CDR3 totals 15 residues. In nucleotides, the CDR3 is TGTGCCAGCCGAGAACCGGGACAGGGAGTTCCCGAGCAGTACTTC. Translating gives CASREPGQGVPEQYF.

The chain is built from TRBV7-9 and TRBJ2-7; TRBD1 matches at 10 bases. V gave up 4 bases and J gave up 4 bases; unmatched junction bases: 7. This CDR3 is 15 amino acids long. Germline CDR1 SEHNR, CDR2 FQNEAQ (reference sequence). The CDR3, as DNA: TGTGCCAGCAGCTCCCTGGACAGGGGGGCTTACGAGCAGTACTTC. It is translated as CASSSLDRGAYEQYF.

The chain recombines TRBV7-2 with TRBJ2-1; D is uncertain. Germline V gene data show CDR1 as SGHTA and CDR2 as FQGNSA. CDR3 length: 16 amino acids. The V end was cut by 1 base, the J end by 8 bases, with 18 bases between. The CDR3: CASSLEALIEGHEQFF. Written as DNA, the CDR3 is TGTGCCAGCAGCTTAGAAGCCCTAATAGAAGGACATGAGCAGTTCTTC.

This chain joins TRBV7-9 and TRBJ2-7; D is undetermined. V lost 4 bases and J 0 bases, leaving 16 bases between the germline ends. Germline-derived CDR1 and CDR2 are SEHNR and FQNEAQ (reference sequence). There are 16 residues in the CDR3. CDR3 bases: TGTGCCAGCAGCTCCTCCGATTTGCGCAGCTCCTACGAGCAGTACTTC. Protein sequence: CASSSSDLRSSYEQYF.

The chain links TRBV5-5 to TRBJ2-6; possible D gene TRBD1, 6 bases. This CDR3 has 18 amino acids. Trimming shortened V by 4 bases and J by 0 bases, and 17 bases separated the two germline ends. Germline lookup yields CDR1 SGHKS and CDR2 YYEKEE (reference sequence). As DNA, the CDR3 is TGTGCCAGCAGCCTGGACCCGGACAGAGCCTCTGGGGCCAACGTCCTGACTTTC. Residues: CASSLDPDRASGANVLTF.

The chain is built from TRBV7-3 and TRBJ2-2, with D unresolved. CDR3 length: 14 amino acids. V shed 3 bases and J shed 8 bases, with 13 bases lying between them. The germline CDR1 and CDR2 sequences are SGHTA and FQGTGA. CDR3 loop: CASSLGSLAGELFF. Written as DNA, the CDR3 is TGTGCCAGCAGCTTGGGGTCACTTGCAGGGGAGCTGTTTTTT.

The V gene is TRBV15, the J gene TRBJ2-7; D tentatively reads TRBD1 or TRBD2 (5 bases each). This CDR3 has 16 residues. The germline gives CDR1 LNHNV, CDR2 YYDKDF (reference sequence). The V and J ends lost 4 bases and 2 bases respectively, with 18 bases between them. CDR3 sequence reads: CATSTKRVGTPYEQYF. The CDR3 DNA reads TGTGCCACCAGCACGAAGAGGGTAGGGACCCCCTACGAGCAGTACTTC.

V is TRBV14 and J is TRBJ2-7, with 13 bases lining up with TRBD2. The V gene's germline CDR1 is SGHDN and CDR2 FVKESK. The CDR3 is 19 residues long. V was pared by 3 bases and J by 1 base, with 12 bases of the junction left unmatched. DNA for the CDR3: TGTGCCAGCAGCCACAAGGGACTAGCGGGATGGGTTGGATCCTACGAGCAGTACTTC. Its protein is CASSHKGLAGWVGSYEQYF.

The V gene is TRBV19, the J gene TRBJ2-1; 8 bases match TRBD2. In germline, CDR1 is LNHDA, CDR2 SQIVND (reference sequence). The CDR3 sequence is 17 residues long. Losses at the gene ends were 6 bases for V and 3 bases for J; bases not matched to a gene: 13. The CDR3, as DNA: TGTGCCAGTAGCCCGCTTACAGCGGGAGACCTCTACAATGAGCAGTTCTTC. This translates into CASSPLTAGDLYNEQFF.

V is TRBV14 and J is TRBJ1-2, with TRBD1 matching 9 bases. This CDR3 contains 15 residues. With V trimmed by 3 bases and J by 4 bases, 6 bases remained unmatched. The germline CDR1 and CDR2 sequences are SGHDN and FVKESK. CDR3 loop: CASSHPRTGVYGYTF. The DNA of the CDR3 is TGTGCCAGCAGCCATCCCCGGACAGGGGTCTATGGCTACACCTTC.

A note on this clone: Other DNA variants within this sample encode the same CDR3. The rearrangement joins TRBV28 to TRBJ2-3; D gene unclear. CDR1 and CDR2 from the germline V gene are MDHEN and SYDVKM. V lost 3 bases and J 2 bases, leaving 6 bases between the germline ends. The CDR3 totals 13 residues. This CDR3 is CASSFRFTDTQYF. The CDR3 region has the DNA TGTGCCAGCAGTTTCCGGTTCACAGATACGCAGTATTTT.

The V call is TRBV29-1, the J call TRBJ2-7, with TRBD1 identical over 7 bases. With V trimmed by 1 base and J by 3 bases, 6 bases remained unmatched. This CDR3 is built from 14 residues. From germline, CDR1 is SQVTM and CDR2 ANQGSEA. Here the CDR3 DNA reads TGCAGCGTTGAAGTACCAGGGGGTAACTACGAGCAGTACTTC. Translation: CSVEVPGGNYEQYF.

Notes on this clone: Other DNA sequences in this sample translate to the same CDR3. The rearrangement uses TRBV27 and TRBJ2-7; D remains unclear. The CDR3 length is 11 residues. The ends were cut back, 6 bases at V and 1 base at J, with 4 bases in the middle. Germline V CDR1 and CDR2: MNHEY, SMNVEV (reference sequence). This CDR3 is CASSLSYEQYF. CDR3 DNA: TGTGCCAGCAGCCTGTCCTACGAGCAGTACTTC.

This rearrangement joins TRBV11-2 to TRBJ2-7, with D unresolved. Germline values: CDR1 SGHAT, CDR2 FQNNGV. This CDR3 is 15 amino acids long. The V end was cut by 5 bases, the J end by 0 bases, with 14 bases between. The CDR3 sequence: CASSQEPPPSYEQYF. The CDR3 region has the DNA TGTGCCAGCAGCCAAGAACCCCCACCCTCCTACGAGCAGTACTTC. Using reference TRBV11-2 and TRBJ2-7 for the parts outside the CDR3, the full variable domain is EAGVAQSPRYKIIEKRQSVAFWCNPISGHATLYWYQQILGQGPKLLIQFQNNGVVDDSQLPKDRFSAERLKGVDSTLKIQPAKLEDSAVYLCASSQEPPPSYEQYFGPGTRLTVT.

This clone was counted once. The chain couples TRBV14 to TRBJ2-7; tentatively, D is TRBD2 (6 bases). There are 13 residues in the CDR3. Trimming stripped 5 bases from V and 5 bases from J, with 13 bases between. Germline CDR1 SGHDN, CDR2 FVKESK. The DNA for the CDR3 is TGTGCCAGCAGCTCCCGGAGGGAGAACGAGCAGTACTTC. Protein sequence: CASSSRRENEQYF.

The chain links TRBV5-5 to TRBJ2-1; 8 positions agree with TRBD2. V lost 1 base, J lost 6 bases, and 18 bases stayed unmatched. Germline values: CDR1 SGHKS, CDR2 YYEKEE (reference sequence). This CDR3 contains 19 residues. Written as DNA, the CDR3 is TGTGCCAGCAGCTTGTCGTGGCGGTGGACTAGCACTAAGGGCAATGAGCAGTTCTTC. This sequence encodes CASSLSWRWTSTKGNEQFF.

This chain uses TRBV25-1 with TRBJ1-4; the D is unclear. The germline V and J ends were trimmed by 1 base and 8 bases, with 8 bases remaining between them. Germline CDR1 is MGHDK and CDR2 is SYGVNS. The CDR3 spans 13 residues. The DNA of the CDR3 is TGTGCCAGCAGTGAATTAGGCCGCGAAAAACTGTTTTTT. The encoded protein is CASSELGREKLFF.

The genes are TRBV29-1 and TRBJ2-7; 7 bases are a match to TRBD2. V shed 4 bases, J shed 3 bases, and the junction held 3 bases outside the gene matches. CDR1 and CDR2 (germline): SQVTM, ANQGSEA. This CDR3 is built from 12 residues. This CDR3 reads CSVASGVYEQYF. The CDR3 nucleotides read TGCAGCGTTGCTAGCGGAGTCTACGAGCAGTACTTC.

The rearrangement joins TRBV7-8 to TRBJ2-3; D is perhaps TRBD2 (5 bases). The germline V and J ends were trimmed by 1 base and 5 bases, with 10 bases remaining between them. Germline loops: CDR1 SGHVS, CDR2 FQNEAQ. The CDR3 extends over 14 amino acids. Written as DNA, the CDR3 is TGTGCCAGCAGCTTAGTTTCTAGCCTAGATACGCAGTATTTT. Its protein is CASSLVSSLDTQYF.